This T cell receptor beta chain appears in the sequencing data of a study of T cell repertoires in cytomegalovirus infection. Study context: Researchers turned to recently identified HLA-C-restricted CMV epitopes as well as well-studied HLA-B-restricted ones. In public TCR beta signatures, there were indications of both CMV infection and matching HLA type.

Whole-study findings and limits: Clonotypes of TCR beta that were HLA-C-restricted and CMV-specific dominated the ex vivo response.

TCRdb analysed the reads with MiXCR anew, one entry per CDR3 protein. This table holds approximately 990,000 distinct CDR3 sequences, under 40% found once. With respect to this clonotype: Its target is not known.

The CDR3 extends over 14 amino acids. Trimming left V 6 bases short and J 3 bases short, with 14 bases between. Germline loops: CDR1 SEHNR, CDR2 FQNEAQ (reference sequence). The sequences come from cultured CD8+ T cells from PBMCs, collected from culture after CMV antigen stimulation. This sequence joins TRBV7-9 and TRBJ1-1; the D gene is possibly TRBD1 (6 bases). The receptor comes from a human donor in good health (CMV status not recorded). Some clones in this sample may be carry-over from other donors' samples. The chain's CDR3 is CASRPDSRDTEAFF. CDR3 sequence (DNA): TGTGCCAGCAGACCGGACAGTCGGGACACTGAAGCTTTCTTT.